This TCR beta chain comes out of a study of T cell responses to AZD1222 COVID-19 vaccine. Study-wide points: Researchers report vaccine-associated CD4 TCRs spanning spike, with dominance at 160-218 and 743-854. Only a handful of AZD1222 recipients tested seropositive at baseline. Targets within unmutated variant regions were reportedly found for nearly half of spike-specific TCRs. White British people made up most donors, females outnumbered males, and clonal diversity was possibly underestimated.

Remarks on this clone: The antigen is undetermined.

Clones were read by immunoSEQ multiplex PCR, and TCRdb kept only the in-frame ones, dropping some. The table lists about 220,000 clones, 90% to 95% of them singletons. CDR3 length: 16 amino acids. V trimming: 6 bases; J trimming: 4 bases; junction bases outside the gene matches: 11. Germline values: CDR1 MNHEY, CDR2 SMNVEV (reference sequence). The chain combines TRBV27 with TRBJ1-1; 10 bases agree with TRBD1. The clonotype originates from an adult in good health. This sample comprised peripheral blood, obtained on day 0 of MenACWY control vaccination. The CDR3 sequence is CASSSPGTGDATEAFF. CDR3 nucleotides: TGTGCCAGCAGCTCTCCTGGGACAGGGGATGCCACTGAAGCTTTCTTT.